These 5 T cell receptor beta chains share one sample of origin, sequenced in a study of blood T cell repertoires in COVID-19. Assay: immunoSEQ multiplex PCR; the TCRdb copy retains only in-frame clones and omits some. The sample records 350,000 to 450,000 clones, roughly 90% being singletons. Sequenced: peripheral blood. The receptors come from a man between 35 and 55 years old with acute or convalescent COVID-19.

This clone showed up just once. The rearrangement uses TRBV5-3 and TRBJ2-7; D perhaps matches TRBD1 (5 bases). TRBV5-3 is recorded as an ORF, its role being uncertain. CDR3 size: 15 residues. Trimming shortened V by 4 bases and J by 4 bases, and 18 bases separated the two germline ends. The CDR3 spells CARSRRVDVSYEQYF. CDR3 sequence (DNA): TGTGCCAGAAGCCGCAGGGTGGATGTGTCTTACGAGCAGTACTTC.

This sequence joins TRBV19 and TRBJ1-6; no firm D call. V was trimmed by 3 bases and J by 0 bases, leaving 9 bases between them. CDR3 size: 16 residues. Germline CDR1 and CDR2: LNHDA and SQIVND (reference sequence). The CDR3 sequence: CASSIYGSSYNSPLHF. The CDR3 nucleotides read TGTGCCAGTAGTATCTACGGGAGCTCCTATAATTCACCCCTCCACTTT. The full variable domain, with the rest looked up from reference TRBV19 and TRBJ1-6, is DGGITQSPKYLFRKEGQNVTLSCEQNLNHDAMYWYRQDPGQGLRLIYYSQIVNDFQKGDIAEGYSVSREKKESFPLTVTSAQKNPTAFYLCASSIYGSSYNSPLHFGNGTRLTVT.

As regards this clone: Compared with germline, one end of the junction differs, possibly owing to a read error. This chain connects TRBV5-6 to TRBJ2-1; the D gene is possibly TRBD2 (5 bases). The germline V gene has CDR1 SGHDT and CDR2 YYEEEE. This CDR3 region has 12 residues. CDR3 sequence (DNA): TGTGCCAGCAGCTCTGACTACCATGAGCAGTTCTTC. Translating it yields CASSSDYHEQFF.

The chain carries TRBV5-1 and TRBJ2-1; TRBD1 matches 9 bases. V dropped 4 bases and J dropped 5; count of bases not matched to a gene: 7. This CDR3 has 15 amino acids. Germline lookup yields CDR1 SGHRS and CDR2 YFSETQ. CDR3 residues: CASSRQGEINNEQFF. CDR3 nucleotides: TGCGCCAGCAGCCGACAGGGGGAAATAAACAATGAGCAGTTCTTC.

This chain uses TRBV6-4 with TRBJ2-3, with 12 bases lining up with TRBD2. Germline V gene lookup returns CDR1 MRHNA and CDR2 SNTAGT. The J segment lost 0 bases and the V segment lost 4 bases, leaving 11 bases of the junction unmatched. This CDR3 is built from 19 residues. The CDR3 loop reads CASSGTSGEEIPSTDTQYF. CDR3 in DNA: TGTGCCAGCAGTGGGACTAGCGGGGAAGAAATACCTAGCACAGATACGCAGTATTTT.